The T cell receptor (beta chain) under discussion was sequenced for a study of T cells in Graves' hyperthyroidism and ophthalmopathy (dated by TCRdb to about 2019). For the wider study: Peripheral blood was sampled at the time of initial diagnosis, prior to any treatment. To identify distinguishing TCR V-J signatures, a discovery cohort of 100 or so patients was used, comprising under 45 with Graves' ophthalmopathy and around 57 with stable Graves' hyperthyroidism. Prospective prediction of ophthalmopathy was tested in an independent validation cohort consisting of some 20 hyperthyroidism patients and around 16 patients who later progressed to ophthalmopathy. The approximately 95 discovery patients were divided at random into training and test sets in a 7:3 ratio. The study also compared thyroid tissue and blood T-cell repertoires from a handful of Graves' hyperthyroidism patients. Following sampling, methimazole starting at 30 mg daily was given to hyperthyroidism patients, and high-dose intravenous methylprednisolone was given to ophthalmopathy patients. According to the paper, TCR Vbeta CDR3 sequencing was carried out on 135 peripheral blood samples, which came from over 40 ophthalmopathy, fewer than 80 hyperthyroidism and about 17 progressor patients.

To note about this clonotype: Its antigen remains unidentified. Per-nucleotide qualities are absent, and no much larger clonotype sits a single base away.

V loses 6 bases of germline sequence and J loses 5 bases, and the interval between the two ends is 17 bases. The CDR1 and CDR2 encoded by the germline V gene (reference sequence) are LNHDA and SQIVND. The CDR3 sequence holds 15 residues, the cysteine and phenylalanine included. Just CDR3 DNA is preserved here, 45 bases in frame from base 1. Overall study results and their limits: In validation, the model predicted progression to ophthalmopathy a median of about 6 months before onset, with around 70% sensitivity and roughly 79% specificity. Most expanded thyroid clonotypes (frequency above 0.001) were also detected in blood, a finding suggesting that blood repertoires may reflect thyroid immune responses. In cross-validation, a model built on a 13 V-J signature told ophthalmopathy apart from stable hyperthyroidism with approximately 90% sensitivity and around 81% specificity, and in testing the same model reached 80%/75%. No statistical method was used to set the sample size in advance, and investigators knew the group allocation.

Moderately to severely active disease, a Clinical Activity Score of at least 3, a NOSPECS grade of at least 4, and a duration under 3 months were present in ophthalmopathy patients. Patients with uncontrolled infections, other autoimmune diseases, pregnancy or lactation were excluded. Diagnoses relied on clinical symptoms, serum thyroxine and TRAb, thyroid ultrasound and orbital computed tomography. Ficoll-Paque density gradient centrifugation was used to isolate PBMCs from around 10 ml of fresh peripheral blood. Total RNA was extracted with Trizol reagent, and quality was checked on an Agilent 2100 Bioanalyzer. TCR beta CDR3 regions were amplified from RNA transcripts. The TCR CDR3 was subjected to a first round of RT-PCR using the HTBI primer set and the Qiagen OneStep RT-PCR kit. Libraries were constructed in a second round of multiplex PCR, after which size selection and purification were performed. The libraries were sequenced on an Illumina HiSeq2000 using paired-end 100 bp reads. Per the authors' processing: SOAPnuke was used to process the raw data, with reads discarded if the reads contained adapters or uncalled bases, had a mean Phred below 15, or lacked an exact constant-primer or identifier match. COPE v1.2.5 was used to merge the high-quality paired reads, and each unique nucleotide sequence was defined as a clonotype. MiTCR v1.1 was used to align the clonotypes against IMGT TRBV, TRBD and TRBJ reference segments. Analysis was restricted to V-J combinations with a frequency above 0.0001, which covered roughly 99% of repertoires. The TCS score was defined as the ratio of F50 (clonal expansion) to E x V (chaos), calculated using BLOSUM62-based TCRdist between CDR3 peptides within each V-J. Welch's t-statistics and random forest reduced some 510 V-J features to 13, which were used in a naive Bayes classifier (R e1071). TCRdb reprocessing: public reads trimmed at Q25 with fastp, clones called with MiXCR, in-frame beta chains kept. Each entry is one CDR3 protein sequence, shown with its most common DNA and genes. TCRdb, not the original authors, processed these V and J calls. A total of 400,000 to 600,000 distinct CDR3 sequences appear in this sample, 15% to 20% of them only once. The biggest ten clones account for about 29% of the sample.

The sample comprised blood. The rearranged chain carries TRBV19 and TRBJ1-5; TRBD1 is possibly the D segment (5 matching bases). The TCR comes from a woman aged 30 to 39 with Graves' ophthalmopathy. The bases are TGTGCCAGTAGGGACGCAGGGCCAGTCTATCAGCCCCAGCATTTT. Its translation is CASRDAGPVYQPQHF.